This passage covers 8 T cell receptor beta chains from one sample sequenced in a study of T cells in Graves' hyperthyroidism and ophthalmopathy. Amplification of TCR beta CDR3 regions used RNA as the template. HTBI primers were used for first-round RT-PCR of the TCR CDR3. TCRdb independently ran MiXCR on the multiplex PCR reads; one entry per CDR3 protein. Found here are around 290,000 distinct CDR3 sequences, about an eighth of them singletons; the top ten hold 6.5% to 10%. What was sequenced was blood. The receptors derive from a woman in her twenties or thirties with Graves' hyperthyroidism that later progressed to Graves' ophthalmopathy.

This clonotype was detected many times. This chain links TRBV20-1 with TRBJ2-5; tentatively, D is TRBD1 or TRBD2 (5 bases each). V gave up 3 bases and J gave up 1 base, with 15 bases separating them. The germline CDR1 and CDR2 sequences are DFQATT and SNEGSKA (reference sequence). The length of the CDR3 is 15 residues. The CDR3 region has the DNA TGCAGTGCTAGGGACGGGGCAGGACCCCAAGAGACCCAGTACTTC. Protein: CSARDGAGPQETQYF.

The chain recombines TRBV6-6 with TRBJ2-3; no definite D call. V dropped 1 base and J dropped 2 bases, with 10 bases sitting between them. CDR1 is MNHNY, CDR2 SVGAGI, per germline (reference sequence). The CDR3 has 15 amino acids. CDR3 sequence (DNA): TGTGCCAGCAGTTACTTGGGCCGCTACACAGATACGCAGTATTTT. Translated: CASSYLGRYTDTQYF.

Many counts were recorded for this clonotype. V usage is TRBV28 and J usage is TRBJ1-2; D is ambiguous. V was cut by 5 bases and J by 5 bases, with 6 bases left in between. The CDR3 has 11 residues. Germline CDR1 is MDHEN and CDR2 is SYDVKM. CDR3: CASSRTYGYTF. The CDR3 nucleotides read TGTGCCAGCAGTCGGACGTATGGCTACACCTTC.

This clonotype was counted ten times or more. The chain has TRBV6-2 or TRBV6-3 and TRBJ1-2; D not resolved. CDR1 and CDR2 (germline): MNHEY, SVGEGT. V was trimmed by 7 bases and J by 6 bases, leaving 15 bases between them. This CDR3 contains 13 residues. The CDR3 DNA reads TGTGCCAGCACCCTTAGTTCGTTGGATGGCTACACCTTC. This encodes CASTLSSLDGYTF.

Many counts were recorded for this clonotype. The chain employs TRBV11-2 and TRBJ2-6, with 7 bases that match TRBD1. The CDR3 is made up of 18 amino acids. Germline-derived CDR1 and CDR2 are SGHAT and FQNNGV. After removal of 4 bases from V and 0 bases from J, the junction contained 9 bases not matched to a gene. The CDR3 region is CASSSGTDTYSGANVLTF. The CDR3 DNA sequence: TGTGCCAGCAGCTCTGGGACAGACACCTACTCTGGGGCCAACGTCCTGACTTTC.

The chain is built from TRBV4-2 and TRBJ2-7; 11 positions agree with TRBD1. Per germline, CDR1 LGHNA and CDR2 YNFKEQ. Trimming took 0 bases from V and 2 from J; bases not matched to a gene: 6. This CDR3 comprises 17 residues. This chain's CDR3 is CASSQDFGGQGAYEQYF. CDR3 bases: TGTGCCAGCAGCCAAGATTTTGGGGGACAGGGGGCCTACGAGCAGTACTTC.

This clonotype was detected ten times or more. The J gene is TRBJ1-5, the V gene TRBV7-2; 9 bases fit TRBD1. The V gene's germline CDR1 is SGHTA and CDR2 FQGNSA. The CDR3 totals 16 residues. V gave up 5 bases and J gave up 9 bases; unmatched junction bases: 14. CDR3 bases: TGTGCCAGCAGCGCGCCCGGGACAGGGCATTTGTCGCCCCAGCATTTT. Amino acid sequence: CASSAPGTGHLSPQHF.

V usage is TRBV10-3 and J usage is TRBJ1-1; D might be TRBD1 (5 bases). The CDR3 consists of 14 residues. V lost 3 bases to trimming and J lost 1 base, with 9 bases between them. Germline CDR1 is ENHRY and CDR2 is SYGVKD. The CDR3 coding sequence is TGTGCCATCAGTGATGGGGGGAGGAACACTGAAGCTTTCTTT. Translation: CAISDGGRNTEAFF.